The rows below give T cell receptor beta chains drawn from one sample of a study of shared clonotypes between healthy human individuals. Only in-frame clones appear in the TCRdb table, and some are missing; sequencing was by immunoSEQ multiplex PCR. The table records about 530,000 clones, about 95% of them present only once. The sample consisted of naive CD4+ T cells sorted from blood. The receptors stem from a woman aged 25 to 39 in good health. Each CDR3 is given with its conserved first and last residue. A D gene is named only where the DNA matches it firmly. Some rows have no size entry. The others give once, few or many, or a class for an expanded clone.

J gene: TRBJ2-1; D gene: TRBD2; V gene: TRBV5-6; clone size: once; CDR3 protein: CASSLVVGSGSEQFF; CDR3 DNA: TGTGCCAGCAGCTTGGTGGTCGGTAGCGGGAGTGAGCAGTTCTTC
J gene: TRBJ2-3; D gene: -; V gene: TRBV2; clone size: -; CDR3 protein: CASSARWGEIDTQYF; CDR3 DNA: TGTGCCAGCAGTGCCCGGTGGGGCGAGATAGATACGCAGTATTTT
J gene: TRBJ1-5; D gene: -; V gene: TRBV19; clone size: -; CDR3 protein: CASSGGGGQPQHF; CDR3 DNA: TGTGCCAGTTCCGGAGGGGGTGGTCAGCCCCAGCATTTT
J gene: TRBJ1-5; D gene: -; V gene: TRBV28; clone size: -; CDR3 protein: CASSLLGDQPQHF; CDR3 DNA: TGTGCCAGCAGTTTATTGGGGGATCAGCCCCAGCATTTT
J gene: TRBJ2-7; D gene: TRBD1; V gene: TRBV19; clone size: -; CDR3 protein: CASSISGQLSYEQYF; CDR3 DNA: TGTGCCAGTAGTATCTCGGGACAGCTCTCCTACGAGCAGTACTTC
J gene: TRBJ2-7; D gene: TRBD1; V gene: TRBV7-9; clone size: -; CDR3 protein: CASSLRGTGAIYEQYF; CDR3 DNA: TGTGCCAGCAGCTTAAGGGGGACAGGGGCCATCTACGAGCAGTACTTC
J gene: TRBJ2-7; D gene: -; V gene: TRBV6-5; clone size: -; CDR3 protein: CASSYSTRFHEQYF; CDR3 DNA: TGTGCCAGCAGTTACTCGACCAGGTTCCACGAGCAGTACTTC
J gene: TRBJ2-7; D gene: TRBD1; V gene: TRBV7-1; clone size: -; CDR3 protein: CASSQDSTGREQYF; CDR3 DNA: TGTGCCAGCAGCCAAGACTCGACAGGGCGCGAGCAGTACTTC
J gene: TRBJ2-2; D gene: -; V gene: TRBV18; clone size: -; CDR3 protein: CASSDPLATNTGELFF; CDR3 DNA: TGTGCCAGCTCAGATCCCCTAGCTACGAACACCGGGGAGCTGTTTTTT
J gene: TRBJ2-5; D gene: -; V gene: TRBV5-1; clone size: -; CDR3 protein: CASSLYETQYF; CDR3 DNA: TGCGCCAGCAGCTTGTACGAGACCCAGTACTTC
J gene: TRBJ2-5; D gene: TRBD1; V gene: TRBV5-1; clone size: -; CDR3 protein: CASSQGTGGTQYF; CDR3 DNA: TGCGCCAGCAGTCAAGGGACAGGGGGGACCCAGTACTTC
J gene: TRBJ2-7; D gene: TRBD2; V gene: TRBV11-3; clone size: -; CDR3 protein: CATLPRLAGVVYEQYF; CDR3 DNA: TGTGCCACCCTTCCCCGGCTAGCGGGAGTGGTCTACGAGCAGTACTTC
J gene: TRBJ2-7; D gene: -; V gene: TRBV10-2; clone size: -; CDR3 protein: CASSGSYEQYF; CDR3 DNA: TGCGCCAGCAGTGGCAGCTACGAGCAGTACTTC
J gene: TRBJ2-7; D gene: TRBD2; V gene: TRBV5-1; clone size: -; CDR3 protein: CASRTQTSGTYEQYF; CDR3 DNA: TGCGCCAGCAGGACGCAGACTAGCGGGACGTACGAGCAGTACTTC
J gene: TRBJ2-7; D gene: TRBD2; V gene: TRBV4-2; clone size: -; CDR3 protein: CASSQDPSSGPYEQYF; CDR3 DNA: TGTGCCAGCAGCCAAGATCCGTCTAGCGGGCCCTACGAGCAGTACTTC
J gene: TRBJ2-7; D gene: -; V gene: TRBV27; clone size: -; CDR3 protein: CASSQDRSYEQYF; CDR3 DNA: TGTGCCAGCAGTCAGGACAGATCCTACGAGCAGTACTTC
J gene: TRBJ2-1; D gene: -; V gene: TRBV2; clone size: -; CDR3 protein: CASRYPPVSEQFF; CDR3 DNA: TGTGCCAGCAGGTACCCCCCGGTGAGTGAGCAGTTCTTC
J gene: TRBJ2-7; D gene: -; V gene: TRBV2; clone size: -; CDR3 protein: CASSRAASHEQYF; CDR3 DNA: TGTGCCAGCAGTCGAGCGGCATCCCACGAGCAGTACTTC
J gene: TRBJ2-1; D gene: -; V gene: TRBV20-1; clone size: -; CDR3 protein: CSGADGVEQFF; CDR3 DNA: TGCAGTGGTGCTGACGGCGTTGAGCAGTTCTTC
J gene: TRBJ2-1; D gene: -; V gene: TRBV28; clone size: once; CDR3 protein: CASRPMRPYNEQFF; CDR3 DNA: TGTGCCAGCAGGCCTATGCGCCCCTACAATGAGCAGTTCTTC
J gene: TRBJ1-5; D gene: -; V gene: TRBV19; clone size: -; CDR3 protein: CASVYRGDQPQHF; CDR3 DNA: TGTGCCAGTGTCTATAGGGGCGATCAGCCCCAGCATTTT
J gene: TRBJ2-2; D gene: -; V gene: TRBV18; clone size: -; CDR3 protein: CASSPPDSNTGELFF; CDR3 DNA: TGTGCCAGCTCACCACCCGACTCGAACACCGGGGAGCTGTTTTTT
J gene: TRBJ2-5; D gene: TRBD2; V gene: TRBV5-4; clone size: -; CDR3 protein: CASSSGLAGVETQYF; CDR3 DNA: TGTGCCAGCAGCTCCGGACTAGCGGGAGTGGAGACCCAGTACTTC
J gene: TRBJ2-1; D gene: -; V gene: TRBV7-9; clone size: -; CDR3 protein: CASSTDGYNEQFF; CDR3 DNA: TGTGCCAGCAGCACGGACGGATACAATGAGCAGTTCTTC
J gene: TRBJ2-3; D gene: -; V gene: TRBV25-1; clone size: -; CDR3 protein: CASSGGRQTDTQYF; CDR3 DNA: TGTGCCAGCAGCGGAGGGCGGCAAACAGATACGCAGTATTTT
J gene: TRBJ1-6; D gene: -; V gene: TRBV27; clone size: -; CDR3 protein: CASSLGVDSPLHF; CDR3 DNA: TGTGCCAGCAGTTTAGGGGTGGATTCACCCCTCCACTTT
J gene: TRBJ1-2; D gene: -; V gene: TRBV28; clone size: -; CDR3 protein: CASRRKLHGDGYTF; CDR3 DNA: TGTGCCAGCAGGAGGAAGCTCCATGGCGATGGCTACACCTTC
J gene: TRBJ2-3; D gene: -; V gene: TRBV28; clone size: -; CDR3 protein: CASSFQLALTDTQYF; CDR3 DNA: TGTGCCAGCAGTTTCCAACTAGCACTAACAGATACGCAGTATTTT
J gene: TRBJ2-7; D gene: -; V gene: TRBV2; clone size: -; CDR3 protein: CASRGTYEQYF; CDR3 DNA: TGTGCCAGCAGGGGTACCTACGAGCAGTACTTC
J gene: TRBJ1-1; D gene: -; V gene: TRBV18; clone size: -; CDR3 protein: CASSPAQNTEAFF; CDR3 DNA: TGTGCCAGCTCACCAGCCCAAAACACTGAAGCTTTCTTT
J gene: TRBJ2-7; D gene: TRBD2; V gene: TRBV7-9; clone size: -; CDR3 protein: CASSGIREGNEQYF; CDR3 DNA: TGTGCCAGCAGCGGCATACGGGAGGGAAACGAGCAGTACTTC
J gene: TRBJ2-1; D gene: -; V gene: TRBV5-5; clone size: -; CDR3 protein: CASYSNPTAGQAYNEQFF; CDR3 DNA: TGTGCCAGCTATTCGAACCCTACGGCAGGACAAGCCTACAATGAGCAGTTCTTC
J gene: TRBJ2-7; D gene: TRBD2; V gene: TRBV27; clone size: -; CDR3 protein: CASSLSLAETYEQYF; CDR3 DNA: TGTGCCAGCAGTTTATCACTAGCGGAGACCTACGAGCAGTACTTC
J gene: TRBJ2-7; D gene: -; V gene: TRBV23-1; clone size: -; CDR3 protein: CASSQWADEQYF; CDR3 DNA: TGCGCCAGCAGTCAATGGGCGGACGAGCAGTACTTC
J gene: TRBJ2-7; D gene: -; V gene: TRBV6-6; clone size: -; CDR3 protein: CASGRGRDYEQYF; CDR3 DNA: TGTGCCAGCGGCCGGGGCAGAGACTACGAGCAGTACTTC
J gene: TRBJ1-5; D gene: TRBD1; V gene: TRBV23-1; clone size: -; CDR3 protein: CASSQSQGAHSNQPQHF; CDR3 DNA: TGCGCCAGCAGTCAATCGCAGGGGGCTCATAGCAATCAGCCCCAGCATTTT
J gene: TRBJ2-7; D gene: -; V gene: TRBV11-3; clone size: -; CDR3 protein: CASSLAGPVSSYEQYF; CDR3 DNA: TGTGCCAGCAGCTTAGCGGGGCCTGTGAGCTCCTACGAGCAGTACTTC
J gene: TRBJ1-5; D gene: -; V gene: TRBV28; clone size: -; CDR3 protein: CASSFSTGGVGPQHF; CDR3 DNA: TGTGCCAGCAGTTTTTCGACAGGTGGAGTTGGGCCCCAGCATTTT
J gene: TRBJ2-5; D gene: -; V gene: TRBV18; clone size: -; CDR3 protein: CASSPPGPGSQETQYF; CDR3 DNA: TGTGCCAGCTCACCCCCCGGCCCCGGGTCCCAAGAGACCCAGTACTTC
J gene: TRBJ2-7; D gene: -; V gene: TRBV6-5; clone size: -; CDR3 protein: CASSRQVGVYEQYF; CDR3 DNA: TGTGCCAGCAGTAGACAGGTTGGGGTCTACGAGCAGTACTTC
J gene: TRBJ2-3; D gene: -; V gene: TRBV27; clone size: -; CDR3 protein: CASSPQGTTDTQYF; CDR3 DNA: TGTGCCAGCAGTCCCCAGGGTACTACAGATACGCAGTATTTT
J gene: TRBJ1-2; D gene: -; V gene: TRBV20-1; clone size: -; CDR3 protein: CSNSYGYTF; CDR3 DNA: TGCAGTAACAGCTATGGCTACACCTTC
J gene: TRBJ2-1; D gene: -; V gene: TRBV20-1; clone size: -; CDR3 protein: CSALDPNEQFF; CDR3 DNA: TGCAGTGCCCTCGACCCGAATGAGCAGTTCTTC
J gene: TRBJ2-7; D gene: TRBD1; V gene: TRBV19; clone size: -; CDR3 protein: CASTRDRGGYEQYF; CDR3 DNA: TGTGCCAGTACCCGGGACAGGGGGGGCTACGAGCAGTACTTC
J gene: TRBJ1-3; D gene: -; V gene: TRBV10-3; clone size: -; CDR3 protein: CAIAPEGNTIYF; CDR3 DNA: TGTGCTATTGCCCCGGAGGGAAACACCATATATTTT
J gene: TRBJ2-7; D gene: -; V gene: TRBV29-1; clone size: -; CDR3 protein: CSVGTGSYEQYF; CDR3 DNA: TGCAGCGTTGGGACGGGATCCTACGAGCAGTACTTC
J gene: TRBJ2-7; D gene: -; V gene: TRBV19; clone size: -; CDR3 protein: CASSLRADSYEQYF; CDR3 DNA: TGTGCCAGTAGTTTGAGGGCCGATTCCTACGAGCAGTACTTC
J gene: TRBJ2-6; D gene: TRBD1; V gene: TRBV28; clone size: -; CDR3 protein: CASRQGAGANVLTF; CDR3 DNA: TGTGCCAGCAGGCAGGGGGCTGGGGCCAACGTCCTGACTTTC
J gene: TRBJ2-1; D gene: TRBD2; V gene: TRBV5-1; clone size: -; CDR3 protein: CASSFAGVFGEQFF; CDR3 DNA: TGCGCCAGCAGCTTTGCGGGAGTATTCGGTGAGCAGTTCTTC
J gene: TRBJ2-1; D gene: -; V gene: TRBV5-1; clone size: once; CDR3 protein: CASSLELISLGSYNEQFF; CDR3 DNA: TGCGCCAGCAGCTTGGAGTTGATAAGTCTGGGCTCCTACAATGAGCAGTTCTTC
J gene: TRBJ2-7; D gene: -; V gene: TRBV18; clone size: -; CDR3 protein: CASSAGSSGEQYF; CDR3 DNA: TGTGCCAGCTCGGCAGGGTCGTCGGGCGAGCAGTACTTC
J gene: TRBJ2-1; D gene: TRBD2; V gene: TRBV5-1; clone size: -; CDR3 protein: CASGASGRSGSEQFF; CDR3 DNA: TGCGCCAGCGGGGCTAGCGGGAGGAGCGGGAGTGAGCAGTTCTTC
J gene: TRBJ2-7; D gene: TRBD2; V gene: TRBV7-2; clone size: -; CDR3 protein: CASSLALAGGPRYEQYF; CDR3 DNA: TGTGCCAGCAGCTTGGCCCTAGCGGGAGGGCCGCGATACGAGCAGTACTTC
J gene: TRBJ1-2; D gene: -; V gene: TRBV7-3; clone size: -; CDR3 protein: CASSLEGNYGYTF; CDR3 DNA: TGTGCCAGCAGCTTAGAAGGGAACTATGGCTACACCTTC
J gene: TRBJ2-5; D gene: TRBD2; V gene: TRBV11-2; clone size: -; CDR3 protein: CASSTRTSGRAETQYF; CDR3 DNA: TGTGCCAGCAGCACCCGGACTAGCGGGAGAGCAGAGACCCAGTACTTC
J gene: TRBJ2-3; D gene: TRBD2; V gene: TRBV19; clone size: -; CDR3 protein: CASSSGGGTDTQYF; CDR3 DNA: TGTGCCAGTAGTTCGGGAGGTGGCACAGATACGCAGTATTTT
J gene: TRBJ1-2; D gene: -; V gene: TRBV28; clone size: -; CDR3 protein: CASSSGSQTYGGYTF; CDR3 DNA: TGTGCCAGCAGCTCCGGGAGCCAAACGTACGGGGGCTACACCTTC
J gene: TRBJ2-3; D gene: TRBD1; V gene: TRBV7-6; clone size: -; CDR3 protein: CASSLGTGGSTDTQYF; CDR3 DNA: TGTGCCAGCAGCTTAGGGACAGGGGGCTCCACAGATACGCAGTATTTT